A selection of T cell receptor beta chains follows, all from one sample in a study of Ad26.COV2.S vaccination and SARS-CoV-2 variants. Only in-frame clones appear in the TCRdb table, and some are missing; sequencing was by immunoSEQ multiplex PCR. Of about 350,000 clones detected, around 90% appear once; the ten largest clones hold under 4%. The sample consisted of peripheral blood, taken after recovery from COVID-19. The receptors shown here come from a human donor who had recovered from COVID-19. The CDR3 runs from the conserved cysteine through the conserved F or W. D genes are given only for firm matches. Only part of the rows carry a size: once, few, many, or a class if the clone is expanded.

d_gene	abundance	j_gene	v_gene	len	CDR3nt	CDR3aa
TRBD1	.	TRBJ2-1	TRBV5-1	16	TGCGCCAGCAGCCCTGGACAGGTTTCAAGCTACAATGAGCAGTTCTTC	CASSPGQVSSYNEQFF
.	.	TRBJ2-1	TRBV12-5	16	TGTGCTAGTGGTTTGGTACCCAAAACCACCTCAAATGAGCAGTTCTTC	CASGLVPKTTSNEQFF
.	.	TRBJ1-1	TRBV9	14	TGTGCCAGCAGCGTAGAGGGGGGCTCCACTGAAGCTTTCTTT	CASSVEGGSTEAFF
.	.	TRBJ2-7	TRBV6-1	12	TGTGCCAGCAGTGAAGGTTCGTACGAGCAGTACTTC	CASSEGSYEQYF
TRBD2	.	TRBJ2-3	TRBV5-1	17	TGCGCCAGCAGCTCCGGACTAGCGGGGGGGCCAGTAGATACGCAGTATTTT	CASSSGLAGGPVDTQYF
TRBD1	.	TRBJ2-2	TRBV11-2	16	TGTGCCAGCAGCAAGATAAAGCAGGGGGCAGCCGGGGAGCTGTTTTTT	CASSKIKQGAAGELFF
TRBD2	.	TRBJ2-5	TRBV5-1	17	TGCGCCAGCAGCTTCCCCGTAGCGGGGGGGCTTGGAGAGACCCAGTACTTC	CASSFPVAGGLGETQYF
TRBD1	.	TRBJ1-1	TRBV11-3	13	TGTGCCAGCAGCCATGGGACAGACACTGAAGCTTTCTTT	CASSHGTDTEAFF
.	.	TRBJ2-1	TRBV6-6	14	TGTGCCAGCAGTTACTCGGCAGGGACCAATGAGCAGTTCTTC	CASSYSAGTNEQFF
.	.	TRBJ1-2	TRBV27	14	TGTGCCAGCAGCCCTCTTATTAGTAACTATGGCTACACCTTC	CASSPLISNYGYTF
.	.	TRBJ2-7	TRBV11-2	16	TGTGCCAGCAGCCTAAATCCCCCCCGGGCCGCCTACGAGCAGTACTTC	CASSLNPPRAAYEQYF
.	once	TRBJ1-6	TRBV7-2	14	TGTGCCAGCAGGGTCAGGTTTGGGAATTCACCCCTCCACTTT	CASRVRFGNSPLHF
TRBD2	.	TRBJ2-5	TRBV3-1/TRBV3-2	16	TGTGCCAGCAGCCAAGGCGGGACTAGCGGGGCGCCGACCCAGTACTTC	CASSQGGTSGAPTQYF
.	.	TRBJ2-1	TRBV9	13	TGTGCCAGCAGCGTAGGGGACTACAATGAGCAGTTCTTC	CASSVGDYNEQFF
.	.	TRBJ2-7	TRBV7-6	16	TGTGCCAGCAGTCCTCAAAGTGGGGCCGAGCGAGGCGAGCAGTACTTC	CASSPQSGAERGEQYF
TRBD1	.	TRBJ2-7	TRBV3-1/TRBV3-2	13	TGTGCCAGCAGCCGGGACAGGGTCTACGAGCAGTACTTC	CASSRDRVYEQYF
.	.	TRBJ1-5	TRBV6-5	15	TGTGCCAGCAGTCCGGGGGGTCGGCAGGATCAGCCCCAGCATTTT	CASSPGGRQDQPQHF
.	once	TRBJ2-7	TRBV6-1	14	TGTGCCAGCAGTGAACTAGCCCCCCGAGGTGAGCAGTACTTC	CASSELAPRGEQYF
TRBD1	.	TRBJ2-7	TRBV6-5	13	TGTGCCAGCAGTTACGGGGACAGGTATGAGCAGTACTTC	CASSYGDRYEQYF
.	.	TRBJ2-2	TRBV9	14	TGTGCCAGCAGCGTGAAGGGTGGCACCGGGGAGCTGTTTTTT	CASSVKGGTGELFF
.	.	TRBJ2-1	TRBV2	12	TGTGCCAGCAGGATAGGCTACAATGAGCAGTTCTTC	CASRIGYNEQFF
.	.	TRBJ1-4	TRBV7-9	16	TGTGCCAGCAGCTTAGTCGGGACGGAAACTAATGAAAAACTGTTTTTT	CASSLVGTETNEKLFF
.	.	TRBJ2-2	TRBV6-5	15	TGTGCCAGCAGTTACTGGGGACAGAACACCGGGGAGCTGTTTTTT	CASSYWGQNTGELFF
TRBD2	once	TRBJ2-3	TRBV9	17	TGTGCCAGCAGCGTACTGGCTAGCGGGGGGGTAACAGATACGCAGTATTTT	CASSVLASGGVTDTQYF
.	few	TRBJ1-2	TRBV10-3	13	TGTGCCATCACCCACGGGGTGGACTATGGCTACACCTTC	CAITHGVDYGYTF
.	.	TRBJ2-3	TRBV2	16	TGTGCCAGCAGTGAAGCGCTGGGGTTGGGGGCAGATACGCAGTATTTT	CASSEALGLGADTQYF
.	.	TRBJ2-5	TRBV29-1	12	TGCAGCGGAGGAAGACAGGAAGAGACCCAGTACTTC	CSGGRQEETQYF
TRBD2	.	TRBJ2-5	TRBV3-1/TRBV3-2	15	TGTGCCAGCAGCCAAGGAGACTCGGGAGGTGGGACCCAGTACTTC	CASSQGDSGGGTQYF
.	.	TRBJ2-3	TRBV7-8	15	TGTGCCAGCAGCTTAGGGGTTTTGGGTTTAGATACGCAGTATTTT	CASSLGVLGLDTQYF